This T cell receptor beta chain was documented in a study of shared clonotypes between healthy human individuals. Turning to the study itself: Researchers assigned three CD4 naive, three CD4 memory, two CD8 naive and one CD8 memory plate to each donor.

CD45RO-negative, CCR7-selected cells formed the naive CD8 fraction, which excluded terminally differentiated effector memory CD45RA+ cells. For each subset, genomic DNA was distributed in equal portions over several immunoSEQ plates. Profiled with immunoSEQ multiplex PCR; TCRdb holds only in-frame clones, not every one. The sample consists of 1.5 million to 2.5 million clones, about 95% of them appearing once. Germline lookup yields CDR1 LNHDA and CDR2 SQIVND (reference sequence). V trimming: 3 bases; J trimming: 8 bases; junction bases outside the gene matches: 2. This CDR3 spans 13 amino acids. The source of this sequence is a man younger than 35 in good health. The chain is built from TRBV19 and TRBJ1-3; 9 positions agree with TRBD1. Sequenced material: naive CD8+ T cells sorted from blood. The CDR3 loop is CASSIGQGYTIYF. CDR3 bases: TGTGCCAGTAGTATCGGACAGGGGTACACCATATATTTT.